Listed here are 26 T cell receptor beta chains from one sample, sequenced in a study of blood T cell repertoires in COVID-19. Measured with immunoSEQ multiplex PCR; TCRdb has only the in-frame clones, and not every one. The sample lists 55,000 to 75,000 clones; about 80% were seen once. Sequencing input: peripheral blood. Receptors originate from a human donor in a cohort sampled during active COVID-19.

The chain carries TRBV5-4 and TRBJ2-7; no definite D call. The CDR3 contains 13 residues. Germline V gene sequence: CDR1 SGHNT, CDR2 YYREEE (reference sequence). V lost 0 bases to trimming and J lost 3 bases, with 7 bases between them. Written as DNA, the CDR3 is TGTGCCAGCAGCTTGGACGGAGACTACGAGCAGTACTTC. Residues: CASSLDGDYEQYF.

The chain carries TRBV5-6 and TRBJ2-1; D not resolved. V was shortened by 4 bases and J by 0 bases, with 14 bases between the two germline ends. Germline V gives CDR1 SGHDT, CDR2 YYEEEE. CDR3 length: 16 residues. CDR3: CASSLGRLLSYNEQFF. The CDR3 DNA reads as TGTGCCAGCAGCCTGGGTAGACTCCTCTCCTACAATGAGCAGTTCTTC. Full variable domain (missing parts from reference TRBV5-6 and TRBJ2-1): DAGVTQSPTHLIKTRGQQVTLRCSPKSGHDTVSWYQQALGQGPQFIFQYYEEEERQRGNFPDRFSGHQFPNYSSELNVNALLLGDSALYLCASSLGRLLSYNEQFFGPGTRLTVL.

V and J are TRBV4-1 and TRBJ2-3; 7 bases are shared with TRBD2. With 4 bases clipped from V and 3 bases from J, the junction kept 19 bases outside the gene matches. The length of the CDR3 is 19 residues. Germline V gene lookup returns CDR1 MGHRA and CDR2 YSYEKL. For the CDR3, the DNA is TGCGCCAGCAGCCGTTGGGTCACGGGAGGAGATGTGGGAACAGATACGCAGTATTTT. This codes for CASSRWVTGGDVGTDTQYF.

This clone showed up just once. V is TRBV7-9 and J is TRBJ2-5, with D possibly TRBD2 on 6 matching bases. CDR1 is SEHNR, CDR2 FQNEAQ, per germline (reference sequence). V was clipped by 5 bases and J by 2 bases, with 12 bases between them. This CDR3 spans 14 amino acids. CDR3 sequence (DNA): TGTGCCAGCAGCGGGAGGTTGGTTCAAGAGACCCAGTACTTC. Protein: CASSGRLVQETQYF.

The chain recombines TRBV28 with TRBJ1-4; 10 positions agree with TRBD1. The CDR3 is 14 residues long. The V segment lost 3 bases and the J segment 7 bases; nucleotides outside the gene matches: 2. Germline CDR1 and CDR2: MDHEN and SYDVKM. The CDR3 sequence: CASSLGDRGEKLFF. In DNA, the CDR3 is TGTGCCAGCAGTTTGGGGGACAGGGGTGAAAAACTGTTTTTT. The variable domain in full, with the rest retrieved from reference TRBV28 and TRBJ1-4, is DVKVTQSSRYLVKRTGEKVFLECVQDMDHENMFWYRQDPGLGLRLIYFSYDVKMKEKGDIPEGYSVSREKKERFSLILESASTNQTSMYLCASSLGDRGEKLFFGSGTQLSVL.

This clone was picked up a small number of times. The chain is built from TRBV5-4 and TRBJ2-1, with D tentatively TRBD1 (5 bases). Between the trimmed V and J ends, which lost 3 bases and 4 bases, there was a span of 8 bases. Germline values: CDR1 SGHNT, CDR2 YYREEE (reference sequence). This CDR3 region has 13 residues. The CDR3, as DNA: TGTGCCAGCAGCTGGGCAGGGTACAATGAGCAGTTCTTC. Translation gives CASSWAGYNEQFF.

This sequence joins TRBV9 and TRBJ2-2; 11 nucleotides line up with TRBD1. Germline V gene data show CDR1 as SGDLS and CDR2 as YYNGEE. V dropped 7 bases and J dropped 2; count of bases not matched to a gene: 10. This CDR3 spans 17 amino acids. This chain's CDR3 is CASGHVRTGGNTGELFF. CDR3 coding DNA: TGTGCCAGCGGCCACGTCAGGACAGGGGGCAACACCGGGGAGCTGTTTTTT.

The rearrangement links TRBV18 to TRBJ2-3, with 10 bases identical to TRBD1. This CDR3 has 13 amino acids. CDR1 KGHSH and CDR2 LQKENI come from the germline V gene. The J segment lost 6 bases and the V segment lost 6 bases, leaving 3 bases of the junction unmatched. The CDR3 is CASSLDRGDTQYF. Written as DNA, the CDR3 is TGTGCCAGCTCTCTGGACAGGGGGGATACGCAGTATTTT.

This clone was seen just once. The rearrangement links TRBV19 to TRBJ2-7, with D tentatively TRBD1 (7 bases). V was trimmed by 4 bases and J by 3 bases, leaving 13 bases between them. The CDR3 has 14 amino acids. Germline V gene data show CDR1 as LNHDA and CDR2 as SQIVND (reference sequence). In DNA form, the CDR3 reads TGTGCCAGTAGTAGACAGGGAGGAGACTACGAGCAGTACTTC. This translates into CASSRQGGDYEQYF.

The rearrangement joins TRBV28 to TRBJ2-7; D might be TRBD1 (7 bases). V lost 5 bases to trimming and J lost 9 bases, with 20 bases between them. This CDR3 is 14 amino acids long. Per germline, CDR1 MDHEN and CDR2 SYDVKM. CDR3 sequence reads: CASSAGQPFNMQYF. The CDR3 DNA reads TGTGCCAGCAGTGCGGGACAGCCCTTTAACATGCAGTACTTC.

This sequence joins TRBV6-5 and TRBJ1-4, with 9 nucleotides matching TRBD1. V shed 6 bases, J shed 6 bases, and the junction held 8 bases outside the gene matches. CDR1 is MNHEY and CDR2 is SVGAGI in the germline V gene. The CDR3 sequence is 15 residues long. The CDR3 sequence: CASRVPGQGHEKLFF. The CDR3 DNA sequence: TGTGCCAGCAGAGTCCCGGGACAGGGTCATGAAAAACTGTTTTTT.

V usage is TRBV3-1 (or the pseudogene TRBV3-2) and J usage is TRBJ2-7; D gene unclear. This CDR3 spans 12 amino acids. V lost 0 bases and J lost 7, with 7 bases in between. Germline CDR1 is LGHDT and CDR2 is YNNKEL (reference sequence). The CDR3, as DNA: TGTGCCAGCAGCCAAGATATCCAGGAGCAGTACTTC. Amino acid sequence: CASSQDIQEQYF.

The chain has TRBV18 and TRBJ2-1; D uncertain. V lost 5 bases and J 7 bases, leaving 12 bases between the germline ends. This CDR3 is 13 amino acids long. Germline assignment: CDR1 KGHSH and CDR2 LQKENI. CDR3 coding DNA: TGTGCCAGCTCATCCTCCAGGCGTAATGAGCAGTTCTTC. Translating it yields CASSSSRRNEQFF.

V gene TRBV24-1 combines with J gene TRBJ1-5; 7 bases align to TRBD1. Germline V gene sequence: CDR1 KGHDR, CDR2 SFDVKD. V dropped 3 bases and J dropped 7; count of bases not matched to a gene: 20. The CDR3 totals 19 residues. The CDR3 protein is CATSDGWAGGEKEDQPQHF. CDR3 bases: TGTGCCACCAGTGATGGGTGGGCAGGGGGAGAGAAAGAAGACCAGCCCCAGCATTTT.

The chain links TRBV19 to TRBJ2-7; 8 bases agree with TRBD2. Per germline, CDR1 LNHDA and CDR2 SQIVND (reference sequence). This CDR3 region has 14 residues. V gave up 3 bases and J gave up 6 bases; unmatched junction bases: 7. DNA for the CDR3: TGTGCCAGTAGTATTTCCCGGGAGGGGCGCGAGCAGTACTTC. Its translation is CASSISREGREQYF.

This clone was observed a single time. The chain has TRBV30 and TRBJ1-3; 7 nucleotides agree with TRBD1. The V gene end was trimmed by 0 bases and the J gene end by 1 base; junction bases not matched to a gene: 3. Germline CDR1 GTSNPN, CDR2 SVGIG (reference sequence). This CDR3 is built from 15 residues. In DNA form, the CDR3 reads TGTGCCTGGAGTGTACTGGGACAGTCTGGAAACACCATATATTTT. It yields the protein CAWSVLGQSGNTIYF.

This clone counts as medium-sized. V is TRBV7-9 and J is TRBJ2-2; D is possibly TRBD2 (5 bases). The CDR3 runs to 16 residues. Germline lookup yields CDR1 SEHNR and CDR2 FQNEAQ (reference sequence). Trimming shortened V by 5 bases and J by 1 base, and 14 bases separated the two germline ends. DNA for the CDR3: TGTGCCAGCAGCGCCGCGGGTCAGAGGAACACCGGGGAGCTGTTTTTT. This codes for CASSAAGQRNTGELFF.

The chain couples TRBV11-3 to TRBJ2-5; D may be TRBD1 (6 bases). CDR3 length: 15 residues. Germline V gene data show CDR1 as SGHNT and CDR2 as YENEEA. V was pared by 3 bases and J by 2 bases, with 13 bases between. DNA for the CDR3: TGTGCCAGCAGCTTCAGGGGCCATCCACAAGAGACCCAGTACTTC. Translated, it gives CASSFRGHPQETQYF.

This clone was found once. The chain uses TRBV18 and TRBJ2-3; D is perhaps TRBD1 (6 bases). This CDR3 is 19 amino acids long. In germline, CDR1 is KGHSH, CDR2 LQKENI. V shed 1 base and J shed 1 base, with 21 bases lying between them. The CDR3 region is CASSPRTAQRGARTDTQYF. CDR3 DNA sequence: TGTGCCAGCTCACCACGGACAGCGCAGCGTGGGGCACGCACAGATACGCAGTATTTT.

V and J are TRBV6-5 and TRBJ1-2; 8 nucleotides agree with TRBD1. The CDR3 is made up of 12 amino acids. Looked up from germline, CDR1 is MNHEY and CDR2 is SVGAGI. V trimming: 6 bases; J trimming: 7 bases; junction bases outside the gene matches: 4. CDR3 protein: CASRTDRVGYTF. The CDR3 bases are TGTGCCAGCAGGACGGACAGGGTTGGCTACACCTTC.

The chain uses TRBV27 and TRBJ1-1; 10 bases match TRBD1. V lost 2 bases and J lost 4; bases outside the gene matches: 10. Germline assignment: CDR1 MNHEY and CDR2 SMNVEV (reference sequence). CDR3 size: 17 residues. The CDR3 DNA follows: TGTGCCAGCAGTTTAGGAGGGACAGGGGAAGGGAGCACTGAAGCTTTCTTT. Protein product: CASSLGGTGEGSTEAFF.

The CDR3 sequence is CASSLGAESYEQYF. The CDR3 bases are TGTGCCAGCAGCTTAGGGGCAGAGTCCTACGAGCAGTACTTC. This chain links TRBV7-8 with TRBJ2-7; D gene unclear. This CDR3 region has 14 residues. Germline-derived CDR1 and CDR2 are SGHVS and FQNEAQ. With 1 base removed from V and 1 base from J, the gap between germline ends came to 8 bases. Supplemented by reference TRBV7-8 and TRBJ2-7, the full variable domain reads GAGVSQSPRYKVAKRGQDVALRCDPISGHVSLFWYQQALGQGPEFLTYFQNEAQLDKSGLPSDRFFAERPEGSVSTLKIQRTQQEDSAVYLCASSLGAESYEQYFGPGTRLTVT.

This chain connects TRBV5-5 to TRBJ2-3; maybe TRBD2 (5 bases). The CDR3 runs 14 residues. V lost 4 bases and J lost 2, with 11 bases in between. Germline CDR1 reads SGHKS; CDR2 reads YYEKEE (reference sequence). The CDR3 DNA reads as TGTGCCAGCAGCCACGACCGGGACACAGATACGCAGTATTTT. This encodes CASSHDRDTDTQYF.

The CDR3: CAISEFRDQPQHF. DNA of the CDR3: TGTGCCATCAGTGAGTTTAGAGATCAGCCCCAGCATTTT. The chain joins TRBV10-3 to TRBJ1-5; no definite D call. Germline assignment: CDR1 ENHRY and CDR2 SYGVKD. The CDR3 extends over 13 amino acids. The V end lost 1 base, the J end lost 5 bases, and 6 bases lay between the germline ends.

J is TRBJ1-1 and V is TRBV28; a weak D match, TRBD1 (6 bases). The length of the CDR3 is 14 residues. The germline V and J ends were trimmed by 3 bases and 5 bases, with 13 bases remaining between them. Germline-derived CDR1 and CDR2 are MDHEN and SYDVKM. The CDR3, as DNA: TGTGCCAGCAGTTTCCCCGACAGGCGGACTGAAGCTTTCTTT. This translates into CASSFPDRRTEAFF.

V and J are TRBV11-1 and TRBJ2-1, with TRBD1 matching 7 bases. V lost 5 bases and J lost 4; bases outside the gene matches: 2. Germline-derived CDR1 and CDR2 are SGHAT and FQDESV (reference sequence). This CDR3 is built from 13 residues. CDR3 sequence reads: CASSQDRYNEQFF. The CDR3 bases are TGTGCCAGCAGCCAGGACAGGTACAATGAGCAGTTCTTC.